This T cell receptor (beta chain) was recovered during a study of regulatory T cells in long-lasting Graves disease (dated by TCRdb to 2020 to 2023). At the level of the whole study: Patients with newly diagnosed Graves' disease had been on antithyroid drugs for under 3 months. A total of 33 samples underwent TCR sequencing, from about 13 patients with persistent Graves' disease and some 20 patients with newly diagnosed Graves' disease. Peripheral blood TCR sequencing and RNA sequencing compared persistent Graves' disease patients with newly diagnosed Graves' disease patients. The study was conducted in China and was registered as a clinical trial. Study-wide conclusions, independent of this receptor: TRBV28, TRBJ1-2 and TRBJ2-5 were preferentially used in persistent disease, while TRBV20-1 and TRBJ2-1 were favored in newly diagnosed disease. Only peripheral blood was studied, because thyroid tissue, the primary lesion, was inaccessible. The authors acknowledged the small sample size as a limitation that may reduce accuracy. Persistent Graves' disease patients showed lower TCR Shannon entropy and fewer highly expanded clones than newly diagnosed patients, suggesting clonal expansion. Persistent patients shared more public clonotypes among themselves (more than 2,500) than newly diagnosed patients did (about 970). Sequencing and analysis were restricted to the TCR beta chain.

The library was generated by multiplex PCR. Sequenced on an Illumina HiSeq 4000. To build TCR beta libraries, CDR3 regions were amplified by Arm-PCR using iRepertoire HTBI primers. Gel purification was performed on PCR products prior to sequencing. As for the authors' bioinformatics: Gene usage analysis of CDR3 amino acid clonotypes used the 55 to 65 TRBV and about 15 TRBJ segments found across samples. Filtered high-quality paired reads were merged into contigs using COPE and FqMerger. BLAST was used to align contigs to the IMGT TRBV, TRBD and TRBJ reference genes, and CDR3 was defined following IMGT. Highly expanded clones were defined as clonotypes with a frequency above 0.1%. Repertoire diversity was measured by Shannon entropy, and V-J evenness by the Gini coefficient. Clonotypes shared by more than one individual were considered public. TCRdb reprocessed the public reads (quality trimming at Q25 with fastp, clone calling with MiXCR) and kept in-frame beta chains. Rows are unified per CDR3 protein, each entry keeping the most common DNA and genes. TCRdb, rather than the study authors, made the V and J calls. The table for this sample lists about 400,000 distinct CDR3 sequences; 15% to 20% of them were counted only once. 20% to 25% of the sample belongs to the ten largest clones.

Ten or more counts support this clonotype. Its antigen is unknown. The record has no base qualities; no much larger clone is one base away. The meaning of the sample's time point label: newly diagnosed GD, antithyroid drugs for less than 3 months. RNA was extracted from PBMCs in TRIzol for both TCR sequencing and RNA sequencing. The diagnosis of Graves' disease followed American Thyroid Association guidelines. Patients for the study were recruited at an endocrinology department in Xi'an, China. Each patient gave about 10 milliliters of peripheral blood, collected in an EDTA anticoagulant tube. PBMCs were isolated by Ficoll Paque Plus density gradient separation without further T cell sorting. An Agilent 2100 Bioanalyzer and agarose gel were used to check RNA quality, and a NanoDrop 2000 was used to measure RNA concentration. V sheds 4 bases and J sheds 5 bases, leaving 11 bases between their ends. The CDR3 numbers 13 residues from cysteine through phenylalanine. Just CDR3 DNA is preserved here, 39 bases in frame from base 1.

Separately, the same data were catalogued under a study of T cells in Graves' hyperthyroidism and ophthalmopathy. The second study, in turn, reports: A patient counted as having stable Graves' hyperthyroidism if no progression to ophthalmopathy occurred over 18 months of follow-up. Hyperthyroidism patients were newly diagnosed, had a disease duration of under 2 months, and were aged 18 to 65 years. The study excluded patients with uncontrolled infections, other autoimmune diseases, pregnancy or lactation. Clinical symptoms, serum thyroxine and TRAb, thyroid ultrasound, and orbital computed tomography formed the basis for the diagnoses. The TCR CDR3 was subjected to a first round of RT-PCR using the HTBI primer set and the Qiagen OneStep RT-PCR kit. Blood samples also contained most of the expanded thyroid clonotypes (frequency above 0.001), which suggests that blood repertoires may reflect thyroid immune responses. A 13 V-J signature model separated ophthalmopathy from stable hyperthyroidism, with roughly 88% sensitivity and 81.08% specificity in cross-validation and 80%/75% in testing. In validation, the model predicted progression to ophthalmopathy a median of around 6.5 months before onset, with approximately 71% sensitivity and just under 75% specificity. To identify distinguishing TCR V-J signatures, a discovery cohort of around 100 patients was used, comprising 43 with Graves' ophthalmopathy and roughly 60 with stable Graves' hyperthyroidism. Whether ophthalmopathy could be predicted prospectively was tested in an independent validation cohort made up of 18 hyperthyroidism patients plus 17 patients who later progressed to ophthalmopathy. The approximately 95 discovery patients were divided at random into training and test sets in a 7:3 ratio. Thyroid tissue and blood T-cell repertoires from six Graves' hyperthyroidism patients were also compared in the study. After sampling, hyperthyroidism patients received methimazole starting at 30 mg daily, and ophthalmopathy patients received high-dose intravenous methylprednisolone. Libraries were constructed in a second round of multiplex PCR, after which size selection and purification were performed. The libraries were sequenced on an Illumina HiSeq2000 using paired-end 100 bp reads. Raw data were processed with SOAPnuke, discarding reads with adapters, uncalled bases, mean Phred below 15, or no exact constant-primer or identifier match. High-quality paired reads were merged with COPE v1.2.5, and unique nucleotide sequences were defined as clonotypes. Clonotypes were aligned to IMGT TRBV, TRBD and TRBJ reference segments using MiTCR v1.1. Only V-J combinations with frequency above 0.0001, covering 99% to 99.2% of repertoires, were analysed. The TCS score was defined as F50 (clonal expansion) divided by E x V (chaos), with BLOSUM62-based TCRdist calculated between CDR3 peptides within each V-J. Welch's t-statistics and random forest reduced 450 to 600 V-J features to some 14, which were used in a naive Bayes classifier (R e1071). Sample size was not statistically predetermined, and blinding of investigators to group allocation was not performed. The paper reports TCR Vbeta CDR3 sequencing of some 140 peripheral blood samples: approximately 41 ophthalmopathy, under 80 hyperthyroidism and around 17 progressor patients.

The sequence was obtained from a woman aged 18-29 years with Graves disease. Donor details come from another sample of the same person, matched by shared clones. The chain employs TRBV12-3 or TRBV12-4 and TRBJ1-1, and possibly TRBD1, on 5 matching bases. The starting material was peripheral blood mononuclear cells (PBMCs), obtained at new diagnosis, from a patient treated with antithyroid drugs. The DNA reads as follows: TGTGCCAGCAGTTCCAGGGTTGTGACTGAAGCTTTCTTT. Its protein is CASSSRVVTEAFF.